The clone carrying this TCR beta chain turned up a few times. Method: immunoSEQ multiplex PCR; TCRdb's copy keeps in-frame clones and lacks some. The table has just over 200,000 clones, 70% seen once. This record belongs to a study of cytotoxic CD8 clonotypes in ibrutinib-treated CLL. In germline, CDR1 is MDHEN, CDR2 SYDVKM. Trimming removed 3 bases from V and 7 bases from J, with 10 bases in between. This CDR3 comprises 13 residues. The specimen comprised PBMCs, sampled after 12 months of ibrutinib treatment. The rearrangement joins TRBV28 to TRBJ1-5; D not resolved. The source is a human donor with chronic lymphocytic leukemia. The CDR3: CASSLDGRQPQHF. DNA of the CDR3: TGTGCCAGCAGTTTGGACGGCCGGCAGCCCCAGCATTTT.